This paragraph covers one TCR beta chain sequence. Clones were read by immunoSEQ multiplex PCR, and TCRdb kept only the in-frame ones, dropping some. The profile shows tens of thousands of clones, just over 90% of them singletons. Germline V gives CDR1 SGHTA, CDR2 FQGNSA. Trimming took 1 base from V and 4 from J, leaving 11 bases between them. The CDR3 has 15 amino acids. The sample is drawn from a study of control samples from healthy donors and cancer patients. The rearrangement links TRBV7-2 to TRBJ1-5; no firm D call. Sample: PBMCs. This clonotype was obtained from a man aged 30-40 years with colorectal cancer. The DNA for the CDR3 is TGTGCCAGCAGCTTAGACGGGATCGGGAATCAGCCCCAGCATTTT. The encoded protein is CASSLDGIGNQPQHF. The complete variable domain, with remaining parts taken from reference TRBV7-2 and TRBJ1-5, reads GAGVSQSPSNKVTEKGKDVELRCDPISGHTALYWYRQSLGQGLEFLIYFQGNSAPDKSGLPSDRFSAERTGGSVSTLTIQRTQQEDSAVYLCASSLDGIGNQPQHFGDGTRLSIL.